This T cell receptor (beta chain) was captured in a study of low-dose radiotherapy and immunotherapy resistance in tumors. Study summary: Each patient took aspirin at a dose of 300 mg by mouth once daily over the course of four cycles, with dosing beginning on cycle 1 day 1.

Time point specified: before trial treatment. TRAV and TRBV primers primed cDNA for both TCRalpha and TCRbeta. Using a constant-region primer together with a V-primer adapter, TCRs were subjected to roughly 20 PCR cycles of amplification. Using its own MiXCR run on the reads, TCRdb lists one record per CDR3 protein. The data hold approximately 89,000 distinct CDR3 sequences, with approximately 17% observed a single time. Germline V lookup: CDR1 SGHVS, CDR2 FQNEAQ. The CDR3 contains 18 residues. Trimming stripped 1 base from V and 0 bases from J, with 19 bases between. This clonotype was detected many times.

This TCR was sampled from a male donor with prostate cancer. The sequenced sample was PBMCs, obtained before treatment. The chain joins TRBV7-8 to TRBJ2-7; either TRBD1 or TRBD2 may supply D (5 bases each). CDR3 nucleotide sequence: TGTGCCAGCAGCTTAGGATGGGGACGAAAGGGCCCCTCCTACGAGCAGTACTTC. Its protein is CASSLGWGRKGPSYEQYF.